Below, 32 T cell receptor beta chains from the same sample are listed, as sequenced in a study of T cells in localized non-small cell lung cancer. The data were produced by immunoSEQ multiplex PCR, yet TCRdb's version contains in-frame clones alone and is incomplete. The sample comprises around 140,000 clones, more than 70% of which are singletons, and over 1.5% rests with the top ten. Source: peripheral blood, taken before any cancer treatment. These receptors were obtained from a female donor at least 60 years old with stage I lung adenocarcinoma.

The V gene is TRBV5-4, the J gene TRBJ2-5; tentative D call: TRBD1 (6 bases). The germline gives CDR1 SGHNT, CDR2 YYREEE (reference sequence). Trimming removed 5 bases at V and 2 bases at J, with 10 bases between. The CDR3 sequence is 13 residues long. The CDR3 region is CASRKGQQETQYF. CDR3 nucleotide sequence: TGTGCCAGCAGAAAGGGACAACAAGAGACCCAGTACTTC.

This clone was observed a single time. The chain links TRBV5-4 to TRBJ1-1; 7 bases align to TRBD1. Losses at the gene ends were 3 bases for V and 4 bases for J; bases not matched to a gene: 6. Germline CDR1 SGHNT, CDR2 YYREEE (reference sequence). CDR3 length: 14 residues. The CDR3 region has the DNA TGTGCCAGCAGCTCCTACAGGGGACCCACTGAAGCTTTCTTT. It translates to CASSSYRGPTEAFF. Full variable domain (outside the CDR3, taken from reference TRBV5-4 and TRBJ1-1): ETGVTQSPTHLIKTRGQQVTLRCSSQSGHNTVSWYQQALGQGPQFIFQYYREEENGRGNFPPRFSGLQFPNYSSELNVNALELDDSALYLCASSSYRGPTEAFFGQGTRLTVV.

The genes are TRBV19 and TRBJ1-1; D might be TRBD1 (5 bases). This CDR3 region has 13 residues. Germline V lookup: CDR1 LNHDA, CDR2 SQIVND (reference sequence). V lost 5 bases and J lost 5, with 12 bases in between. The CDR3 region is CASSWGRGTEAFF. CDR3 coding DNA: TGTGCCAGTAGTTGGGGGAGAGGGACTGAAGCTTTCTTT.

The chain uses TRBV5-1 and TRBJ2-7, with 9 positions matching TRBD1. The CDR3 spans 18 residues. The germline gives CDR1 SGHRS, CDR2 YFSETQ. The junction had 12 bases not matched to a gene; V was cut back by 0 bases and J by 2 bases. The CDR3 bases are TGCGCCAGCAGCTTGGGTACAGGGGGCCCGTCGAATCCCTACGAGCAGTACTTC. Its translation: CASSLGTGGPSNPYEQYF.

This clone has only one observation. The CDR3 sequence: CASSHGGGITDTQYF. The CDR3 bases are TGTGCCAGCTCTCACGGAGGAGGGATCACAGATACGCAGTATTTT. V and J are TRBV28 and TRBJ2-3, with D possibly TRBD2 on 6 matching bases. Trimming took off 8 bases at V and 2 bases at J, with 17 bases between the two ends. CDR1 MDHEN and CDR2 SYDVKM come from the germline V gene. The length of the CDR3 is 15 residues.

The V call is TRBV15, the J call TRBJ2-7; perhaps D is TRBD1 or TRBD2 (5 bases each). Trimming cost V 1 base and J 1 base, with 20 bases left between them. This CDR3 is 18 amino acids long. CDR1 LNHNV and CDR2 YYDKDF come from the germline V gene (reference sequence). CDR3 in amino acids: CATSRAKIAPGPSYEQYF. As DNA, the CDR3 is TGTGCCACCAGCAGAGCTAAAATTGCCCCGGGACCTTCCTACGAGCAGTACTTC. Filled out from reference TRBV15 and TRBJ2-7, the complete variable domain reads DAMVIQNPRYQVTQFGKPVTLSCSQTLNHNVMYWYQQKSSQAPKLLFHYYDKDFNNEADTPDNFQSRRPNTSFCFLDIRSPGLGDTAMYLCATSRAKIAPGPSYEQYFGPGTRLTVT.

This clone was recorded only once. This rearrangement joins TRBV27 to TRBJ1-4; no clear D gene. CDR1 and CDR2 from the germline V gene are MNHEY and SMNVEV (reference sequence). Trimming stripped 5 bases from V and 6 bases from J, with 16 bases between. The CDR3 runs 15 residues. The CDR3 DNA is TGTGCCAGCAGTACCCATGGGCGGGTCCATGAAAAACTGTTTTTT. It translates to CASSTHGRVHEKLFF.

The J gene is TRBJ2-1, the V gene TRBV4-2, with 7 bases fitting TRBD2. Per the germline V gene, CDR1 is LGHNA and CDR2 is YNFKEQ. Trimming at V came to 1 base and at J to 4 bases, leaving 4 bases not matched to a gene. There are 15 residues in the CDR3. Here the CDR3 reads CASSQGGGTYNEQFF. The DNA of the CDR3 is TGTGCCAGCAGCCAAGGGGGGGGGACTTACAATGAGCAGTTCTTC.

This chain links TRBV9 with TRBJ2-3; the match to TRBD2 covers 9 bases. V dropped 1 base and J dropped 5; count of bases not matched to a gene: 8. Germline lookup yields CDR1 SGDLS and CDR2 YYNGEE. The CDR3 totals 16 residues. The CDR3 DNA is TGTGCCAGCAGCGTACTCTCCGGGACTAGCCTAGATACGCAGTATTTT. It translates to CASSVLSGTSLDTQYF.

This chain uses TRBV6-4 with TRBJ2-1, with a weak D call TRBD2 (6 bases). This CDR3 contains 16 residues. CDR1 and CDR2 from the germline V gene are MRHNA and SNTAGT. V gave up 0 bases and J gave up 3 bases, with 12 bases separating them. CDR3 DNA: TGTGCCAGCAGTGACTCGAAGATAGCGGACTACAATGAGCAGTTCTTC. This sequence encodes CASSDSKIADYNEQFF.

The rearrangement uses TRBV7-3 and TRBJ2-1; TRBD2 agrees at 10 bases. With V trimmed by 3 bases and J by 2 bases, 1 base remained unmatched. This CDR3 comprises 15 residues. Germline CDR1 reads SGHTA; CDR2 reads FQGTGA. CDR3: CASSFGLAAYNEQFF. Written as DNA, the CDR3 is TGTGCCAGCAGCTTCGGACTAGCGGCCTACAATGAGCAGTTCTTC.

The chain uses TRBV4-2 and TRBJ2-7; weak D call: TRBD1 (6 bases). The V end lost 0 bases, the J end lost 2 bases, and 14 bases lay between the germline ends. The CDR3 has 16 amino acids. The germline CDR1 and CDR2 sequences are LGHNA and YNFKEQ. CDR3 coding DNA: TGTGCCAGCAGCCAAGATCGGGCAGGGGAACCCTACGAGCAGTACTTC. This sequence encodes CASSQDRAGEPYEQYF.

This clone appeared a single time. This sequence joins TRBV7-3 and TRBJ2-2, with a tentative D call TRBD1 (5 bases). V gave up 11 bases and J gave up 7 bases, with 29 bases separating them. Germline V gene lookup returns CDR1 SGHTA and CDR2 FQGTGA. This CDR3 comprises 17 residues. The CDR3 reads CAGGAQGPLKHSGELFF. The CDR3 bases are TGTGCCGGTGGGGCTCAGGGCCCCTTGAAGCACAGCGGGGAGCTGTTTTTT.

The J gene is TRBJ1-2, the V gene TRBV6-8; no clear D. CDR3 length equals 12 residues. CDR1 and CDR2 (germline): MNHGY, SAAAGT. Trimming stripped 6 bases from V and 2 bases from J, with 7 bases between. The CDR3 reads CASSLDNYGYTF. Written as DNA, the CDR3 is TGTGCCAGCAGCTTAGACAACTATGGCTACACCTTC.

The gene calls are TRBV29-1 and TRBJ1-1; 7 nucleotides align to TRBD1. Germline V gene lookup returns CDR1 SQVTM and CDR2 ANQGSEA. After removal of 1 base from V and 4 bases from J, the junction contained 3 bases not matched to a gene. The CDR3 is made up of 13 amino acids. Here the CDR3 DNA reads TGCAGCGTTGAAGGGGGACAGCGCACTGAAGCTTTCTTT. Its protein is CSVEGGQRTEAFF.

The chain recombines TRBV18 with TRBJ2-3, with a possible D match to TRBD2 (5 bases). The CDR3 length is 16 residues. V was trimmed by 3 bases and J by 0 bases, leaving 13 bases between them. The germline V gene has CDR1 KGHSH and CDR2 LQKENI. The CDR3 nucleotides read TGTGCCAGCTCACCTCTCGGAGGCGACAGCACAGATACGCAGTATTTT. It yields the protein CASSPLGGDSTDTQYF.

V gene TRBV10-3 combines with J gene TRBJ1-4; D perhaps matches TRBD1 (6 bases). The CDR3 has 14 residues. Deletions cut 4 bases from V and 5 bases from J, with 11 bases between. Germline loops: CDR1 ENHRY, CDR2 SYGVKD. CDR3 protein: CAISGGDKNEKLFF. CDR3 nucleotides: TGTGCCATCAGTGGGGGGGACAAGAATGAAAAACTGTTTTTT.

The chain is built from TRBV5-1 and TRBJ1-3; D is perhaps TRBD1 (6 bases). The CDR3 runs 14 residues. Trimming removed 0 bases from V and 9 bases from J, with 13 bases in between. Per germline, CDR1 SGHRS and CDR2 YFSETQ. The CDR3 sequence is CASSLEGGRSTIYF. For the CDR3, the DNA is TGCGCCAGCAGCTTGGAGGGGGGAAGGAGCACCATATATTTT.

The gene calls are TRBV19 and TRBJ1-1; 8 positions agree with TRBD1. V lost 8 bases and J lost 7; bases outside the gene matches: 6. CDR3 length: 12 amino acids. The V gene's germline CDR1 is LNHDA and CDR2 SQIVND (reference sequence). The CDR3 bases are TGTGCCAGTGACAGGGGCGGCTTTGAAGCTTTCTTT. It codes for CASDRGGFEAFF.

The chain has TRBV27 and TRBJ1-4, with 8 bases that match TRBD1. Trimming removed 3 bases from V and 7 bases from J; junction bases left unmatched: 10. The CDR3 loop spans 16 amino acids. Germline CDR1 is MNHEY and CDR2 is SMNVEV (reference sequence). The chain's CDR3 is CASSFRGRDRSEKLFF. In DNA, the CDR3 is TGTGCCAGCAGTTTCCGGGGACGGGACAGGTCTGAAAAACTGTTTTTT.

The chain uses TRBV5-1 and TRBJ2-1, with D perhaps assigned TRBD1 or TRBD2 (5 bases each). Germline V gene data show CDR1 as SGHRS and CDR2 as YFSETQ. This CDR3 contains 15 residues. V was shortened by 4 bases and J by 7 bases, with 18 bases between the two germline ends. The CDR3: CASSGVAVGGNEQFF. The CDR3 DNA reads TGCGCCAGCAGCGGGGTAGCCGTTGGGGGTAATGAGCAGTTCTTC. The full variable domain, in which reference TRBV5-1 and TRBJ2-1 provide the parts outside the CDR3, is KAGVTQTPRYLIKTRGQQVTLSCSPISGHRSVSWYQQTPGQGLQFLFEYFSETQRNKGNFPGRFSGRQFSNSRSEMNVSTLELGDSALYLCASSGVAVGGNEQFFGPGTRLTVL.

The chain recombines TRBV28 with TRBJ1-2, with D tentatively TRBD1 (6 bases). From germline, CDR1 is MDHEN and CDR2 SYDVKM. CDR3 length equals 13 residues. The germline V and J ends were trimmed by 3 bases and 4 bases, with 9 bases remaining between them. The CDR3 region is CASSFRGGYGYTF. DNA of the CDR3: TGTGCCAGCAGTTTCAGGGGAGGCTATGGCTACACCTTC.

The chain joins TRBV27 to TRBJ1-2; D remains ambiguous. Germline V lookup: CDR1 MNHEY, CDR2 SMNVEV (reference sequence). The CDR3 consists of 14 residues. V lost 4 bases to trimming and J lost 7 bases, with 16 bases between them. The CDR3, as DNA: TGTGCCAGCAGTTCACTTCCGGGAGAACGTGGCTACACCTTC. It encodes CASSSLPGERGYTF.

This clone came up a few times. V is TRBV7-9 and J is TRBJ2-7, with D unresolved. The CDR3 has 12 amino acids. Germline V lookup: CDR1 SEHNR, CDR2 FQNEAQ (reference sequence). V lost 5 bases and J lost 2, with 7 bases in between. CDR3 sequence reads: CASSIEPYEQYF. DNA for the CDR3: TGTGCCAGCAGCATCGAACCCTACGAGCAGTACTTC.

The chain employs TRBV5-1 and TRBJ2-2; TRBD2 agrees at 11 bases. This CDR3 contains 15 residues. V shed 6 bases, J shed 7 bases, and the junction held 8 bases outside the gene matches. In germline, CDR1 is SGHRS, CDR2 YFSETQ. CDR3 loop: CASTKLAGVFGELFF. Written as DNA, the CDR3 is TGCGCCAGCACCAAACTAGCGGGAGTTTTCGGGGAGCTGTTTTTT.

The CDR3 protein is CASSLGGRGSSGANVLTF. The CDR3 DNA follows: TGTGCCAGCAGCTTAGGTGGGCGGGGGAGCTCTGGGGCCAACGTCCTGACTTTC. This chain links TRBV7-7 with TRBJ2-6, with 7 bases matching TRBD2. The ends lost 1 base at V and 0 bases at J; junction bases unmatched: 6. CDR3 length equals 18 residues. Looked up from germline, CDR1 is SSHAT and CDR2 is FNYEAQ (reference sequence).

The V gene is TRBV10-3, the J gene TRBJ1-1; D might be TRBD1 (6 bases). V dropped 5 bases and J dropped 4 bases, with 20 bases sitting between them. This CDR3 is built from 16 residues. The germline gives CDR1 ENHRY, CDR2 SYGVKD. CDR3 sequence (DNA): TGTGCCATCAGTCCAGCCACGTCAGGGGTTCGCACTGAAGCTTTCTTT. Protein sequence: CAISPATSGVRTEAFF.

The chain is built from TRBV6-1 and TRBJ2-5; TRBD1 might be the D (6 bases). The DNA matches TRBJ2-7 better at its end, which makes the J call doubtful. CDR1 is MNHNS, CDR2 SASEGT, per germline. The CDR3 is 14 amino acids. The CDR3, as DNA: TGTGCCAGCAGTGAAGGAAGGGGGTCCTACGAGCAGTACTTC. Translation: CASSEGRGSYEQYF.

CDR3 sequence: CASSVKAQDSGNTIYF. DNA for the CDR3: TGTGCCAGCAGCGTAAAGGCACAGGACTCTGGAAACACCATATATTTT. The chain uses TRBV9 and TRBJ1-3; D might be TRBD1 (5 bases). Between the trimmed V and J ends, which lost 1 base and 0 bases, there was a span of 11 bases. The CDR3 loop spans 16 amino acids. Germline V gene lookup returns CDR1 SGDLS and CDR2 YYNGEE.

CDR3 sequence reads: CASSLATSGAGELFF. The CDR3 coding sequence is TGTGCCAGCAGTCTAGCGACTAGCGGGGCCGGGGAGCTGTTTTTT. The J gene is TRBJ2-2, the V gene TRBV6-1, with TRBD2 matching over 11 bases. The CDR3 spans 15 residues. CDR1 and CDR2 (germline): MNHNS, SASEGT. After removal of 5 bases from V and 6 bases from J, the junction contained 5 bases not matched to a gene.

The V gene is TRBV6-4, the J gene TRBJ2-1, with 8 bases fitting TRBD2. Germline trimming cut 2 bases from V and 6 bases from J; bases unmatched to any gene: 3. The CDR3 extends over 14 amino acids. Germline CDR1 MRHNA, CDR2 SNTAGT. CDR3: CASSDGGLANEQFF. The DNA for the CDR3 is TGTGCCAGCAGTGACGGTGGACTAGCCAATGAGCAGTTCTTC.

V is TRBV7-9 and J is TRBJ1-4, with 8 bases identical to TRBD1. CDR1 is SEHNR, CDR2 FQNEAQ, per germline (reference sequence). The CDR3 is made up of 14 amino acids. With 3 bases clipped from V and 6 bases from J, the junction kept 3 bases outside the gene matches. The CDR3 is CASSFRGRDEKLFF. The DNA of the CDR3 is TGTGCCAGCAGCTTCAGGGGGCGAGATGAAAAACTGTTTTTT.